The 12 T cell receptor beta chains presented below share a single source sample, sequenced in a study of blood T cell repertoires in COVID-19. Profiling relied on immunoSEQ multiplex PCR, and the TCRdb table lists in-frame clones only, not all of them. There are just under 150,000 clones in the sample; about nine tenths occur only once, and less than 45% lies in the top ten. The specimen was peripheral blood. Receptors originate from a man over 45 who had recovered from COVID-19.

V and J are TRBV14 and TRBJ1-1, with TRBD1 identical over 8 bases. Trimming took 5 bases from V and 5 from J; bases not matched to a gene: 7. The germline CDR1 and CDR2 sequences are SGHDN and FVKESK. The CDR3 length is 14 residues. In nucleotides, the CDR3 is TGTGCCAGCAGCATCCGGACAGGGAATACTGAAGCTTTCTTT. Translated, it gives CASSIRTGNTEAFF. Full variable domain (missing parts from reference TRBV14 and TRBJ1-1): EAGVTQFPSHSVIEKGQTVTLRCDPISGHDNLYWYRRVMGKEIKFLLHFVKESKQDESGMPNNRFLAERTGGTYSTLKVQPAELEDSGVYFCASSIRTGNTEAFFGQGTRLTVV.

The chain is built from TRBV7-2 and TRBJ1-2, with D maybe TRBD1 (6 bases). CDR3 size: 15 residues. Per the germline V gene, CDR1 is SGHTA and CDR2 is FQGNSA. The V and J ends lost 1 base and 2 bases respectively, with 11 bases between them. CDR3 sequence (DNA): TGTGCCAGCAGCTTAGAAGGGGGAATAAACTATGGCTACACCTTC. Amino acid sequence: CASSLEGGINYGYTF.

The gene calls are TRBV5-4 and TRBJ1-6; 9 bases are a match to TRBD1. This CDR3 region has 15 residues. The germline V gene encodes CDR1 SGHNT and CDR2 YYREEE (reference sequence). Trimming cost V 4 bases and J 7 bases; bases outside gene matches: 6. CDR3 sequence reads: CASSPRTGENSPLHF. CDR3 nucleotide sequence: TGTGCCAGCAGCCCACGGACAGGGGAAAATTCACCCCTCCACTTT.

The chain combines TRBV9 with TRBJ2-2; the match to TRBD2 covers 13 bases. Germline V gene data show CDR1 as SGDLS and CDR2 as YYNGEE. Trimming took 0 bases from V and 2 from J; bases not matched to a gene: 7. The CDR3 consists of 19 residues. The CDR3 nucleotides read TGTGCCAGCAGCGTAGATAGGGGACTAGCGGGGACCAACACCGGGGAGCTGTTTTTT. This encodes CASSVDRGLAGTNTGELFF.

The chain combines TRBV27 with TRBJ1-1, with 11 bases aligning to TRBD1. Germline V gene data show CDR1 as MNHEY and CDR2 as SMNVEV (reference sequence). Trimming took 8 bases from V and 10 from J; bases not matched to a gene: 9. This CDR3 has 13 residues. The CDR3 loop reads CASQGQGVGRAFF. The DNA of the CDR3 is TGTGCCAGCCAGGGACAGGGGGTTGGTAGAGCTTTCTTT.

The rearrangement links TRBV2 to TRBJ2-3; D is unresolved. The CDR3 is made up of 15 amino acids. Trimming shortened V by 4 bases and J by 0 bases, and 11 bases separated the two germline ends. Germline-derived CDR1 and CDR2 are SNHLY and FYNNEI. CDR3 residues: CASSVQSPSTDTQYF. CDR3 coding DNA: TGTGCCAGCAGTGTACAGAGCCCAAGCACAGATACGCAGTATTTT.

The gene calls are TRBV14 and TRBJ2-5; 8 bases line up with TRBD1. The trim removed 4 bases at V and 4 bases at J, leaving 5 bases unmatched. The CDR3 covers 14 residues. The V gene's germline CDR1 is SGHDN and CDR2 FVKESK. The CDR3 region is CASSRRTGSETQYF. The CDR3 DNA reads as TGTGCCAGCAGCCGCCGGACAGGGTCAGAGACCCAGTACTTC.

V gene TRBV7-9 combines with J gene TRBJ1-2; D is unclear. This CDR3 is 14 amino acids long. Germline V gene lookup returns CDR1 SEHNR and CDR2 FQNEAQ (reference sequence). Between the trimmed V and J ends, which lost 2 bases and 2 bases, there was a span of 9 bases. The CDR3 sequence: CASSLIAQNYGYTF. The CDR3 nucleotides are TGTGCCAGCAGCTTAATCGCACAGAACTATGGCTACACCTTC.

The V call is TRBV7-2, the J call TRBJ2-7; 9 nucleotides align to TRBD2. V lost 4 bases and J lost 1; bases outside the gene matches: 11. The CDR3 is made up of 17 amino acids. Germline CDR1 SGHTA, CDR2 FQGNSA. The CDR3 DNA sequence: TGTGCCAGCAGCTCCGGACTAGCGTATTACCGATCCTACGAGCAGTACTTC. Its translation is CASSSGLAYYRSYEQYF. Filled out from reference TRBV7-2 and TRBJ2-7, the complete variable domain reads GAGVSQSPSNKVTEKGKDVELRCDPISGHTALYWYRQSLGQGLEFLIYFQGNSAPDKSGLPSDRFSAERTGGSVSTLTIQRTQQEDSAVYLCASSSGLAYYRSYEQYFGPGTRLTVT.

Only one count was recorded for this clone. The J gene is TRBJ2-4, the V gene TRBV19; possibly TRBD2 for D (5 bases). The CDR3 has 13 residues. V was cut by 5 bases and J by 6 bases, with 11 bases left in between. Germline CDR1 reads LNHDA; CDR2 reads SQIVND (reference sequence). CDR3 sequence reads: CASSLRGVNIQYF. The CDR3 DNA reads TGTGCCAGTAGTCTACGGGGAGTAAACATTCAGTACTTC.

The chain recombines TRBV7-2 with TRBJ1-2; possible D gene TRBD1, 6 bases. CDR3 length: 15 amino acids. V lost 6 bases and J lost 0, with 14 bases in between. The germline gives CDR1 SGHTA, CDR2 FQGNSA. In DNA, the CDR3 is TGTGCCAGCAGGGGGGGGGCAGCAGCTAACTATGGCTACACCTTC. Its translation is CASRGGAAANYGYTF.

This clone was found a few times. The gene calls are TRBV9 and TRBJ2-5, with D possibly being TRBD2 (5 bases). This CDR3 is 15 amino acids long. CDR1 is SGDLS, CDR2 YYNGEE, per germline. Trimming removed 4 bases at V and 1 base at J, with 14 bases between. This CDR3 reads CASSLPGSTQETQYF. The CDR3, as DNA: TGTGCCAGCAGCCTTCCGGGATCTACCCAAGAGACCCAGTACTTC. The entire variable domain, with the rest obtained from reference TRBV9 and TRBJ2-5, is as follows: DSGVTQTPKHLITATGQRVTLRCSPRSGDLSVYWYQQSLDQGLQFLIQYYNGEERAKGNILERFSAQQFPDLHSELNLSSLELGDSALYFCASSLPGSTQETQYFGPGTRLLVL.